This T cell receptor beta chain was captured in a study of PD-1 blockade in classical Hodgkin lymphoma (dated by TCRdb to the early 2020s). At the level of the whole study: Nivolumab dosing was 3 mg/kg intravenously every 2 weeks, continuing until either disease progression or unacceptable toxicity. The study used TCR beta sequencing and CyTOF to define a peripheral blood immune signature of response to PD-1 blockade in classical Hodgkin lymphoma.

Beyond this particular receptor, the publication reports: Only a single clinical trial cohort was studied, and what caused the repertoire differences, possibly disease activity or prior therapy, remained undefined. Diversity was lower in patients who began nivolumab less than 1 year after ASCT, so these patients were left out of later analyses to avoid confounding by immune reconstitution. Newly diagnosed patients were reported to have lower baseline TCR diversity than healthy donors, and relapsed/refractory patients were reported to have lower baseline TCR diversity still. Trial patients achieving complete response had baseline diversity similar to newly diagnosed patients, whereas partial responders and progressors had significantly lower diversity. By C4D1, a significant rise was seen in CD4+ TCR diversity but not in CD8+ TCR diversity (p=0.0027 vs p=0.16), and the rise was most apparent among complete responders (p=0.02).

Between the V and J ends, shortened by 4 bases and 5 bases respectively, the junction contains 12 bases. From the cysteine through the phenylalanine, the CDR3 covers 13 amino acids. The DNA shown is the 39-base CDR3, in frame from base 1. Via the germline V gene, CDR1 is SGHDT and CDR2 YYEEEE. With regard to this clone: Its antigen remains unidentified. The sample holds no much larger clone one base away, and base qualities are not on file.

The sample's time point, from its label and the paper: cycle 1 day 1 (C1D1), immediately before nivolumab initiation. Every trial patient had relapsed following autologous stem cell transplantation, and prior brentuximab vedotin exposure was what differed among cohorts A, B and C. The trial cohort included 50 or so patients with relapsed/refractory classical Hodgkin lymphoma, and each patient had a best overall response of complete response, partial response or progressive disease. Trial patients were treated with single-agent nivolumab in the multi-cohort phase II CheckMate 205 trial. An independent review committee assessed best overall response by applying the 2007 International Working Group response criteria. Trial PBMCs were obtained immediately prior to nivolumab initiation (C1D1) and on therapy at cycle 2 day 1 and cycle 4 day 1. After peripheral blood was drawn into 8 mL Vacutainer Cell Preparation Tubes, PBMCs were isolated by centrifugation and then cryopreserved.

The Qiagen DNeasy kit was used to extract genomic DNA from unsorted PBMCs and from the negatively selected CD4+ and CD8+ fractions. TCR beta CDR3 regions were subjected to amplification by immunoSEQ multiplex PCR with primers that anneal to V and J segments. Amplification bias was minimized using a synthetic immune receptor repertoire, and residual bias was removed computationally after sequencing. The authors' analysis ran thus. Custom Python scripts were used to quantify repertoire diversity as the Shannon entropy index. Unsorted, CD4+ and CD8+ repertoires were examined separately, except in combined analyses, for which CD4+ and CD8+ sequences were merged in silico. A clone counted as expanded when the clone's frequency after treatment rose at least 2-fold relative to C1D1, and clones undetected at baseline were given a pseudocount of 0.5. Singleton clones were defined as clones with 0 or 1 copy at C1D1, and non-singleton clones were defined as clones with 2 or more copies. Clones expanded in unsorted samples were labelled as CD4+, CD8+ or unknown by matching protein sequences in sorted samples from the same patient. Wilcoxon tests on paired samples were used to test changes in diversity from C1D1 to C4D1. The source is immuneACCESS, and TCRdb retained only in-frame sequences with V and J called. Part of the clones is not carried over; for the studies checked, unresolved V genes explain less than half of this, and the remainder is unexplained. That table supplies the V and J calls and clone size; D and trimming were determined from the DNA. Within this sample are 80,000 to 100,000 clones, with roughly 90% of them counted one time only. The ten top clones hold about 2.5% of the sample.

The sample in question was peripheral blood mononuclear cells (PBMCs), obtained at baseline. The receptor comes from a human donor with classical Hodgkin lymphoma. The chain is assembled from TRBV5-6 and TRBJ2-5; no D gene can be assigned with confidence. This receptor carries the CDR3 CASSRTLGETQYF. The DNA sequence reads TGTGCCAGCAGCCGGACCTTGGGGGAGACCCAGTACTTC.